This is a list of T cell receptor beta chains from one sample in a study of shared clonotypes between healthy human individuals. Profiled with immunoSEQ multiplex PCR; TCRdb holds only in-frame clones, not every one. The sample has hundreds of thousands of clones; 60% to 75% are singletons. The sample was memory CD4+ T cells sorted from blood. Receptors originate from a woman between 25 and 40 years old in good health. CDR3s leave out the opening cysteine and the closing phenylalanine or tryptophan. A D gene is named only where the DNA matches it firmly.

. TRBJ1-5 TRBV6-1 ASSGRSSRNQPQH
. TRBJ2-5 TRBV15 ATSRVGAETQY
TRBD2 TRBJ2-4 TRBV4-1 ASSQGLLSGSGNIQY
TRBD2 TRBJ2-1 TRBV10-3 AISRTSVDNEQF
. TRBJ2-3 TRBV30 AWSVLRSAASTDTQY
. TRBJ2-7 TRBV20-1 SARDHYEQY
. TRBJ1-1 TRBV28 ASSGQLDTEAF
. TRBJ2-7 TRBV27 ASRQDLTYEQY
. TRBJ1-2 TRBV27 ASSRHHNYGYT
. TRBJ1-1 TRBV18 ASSLEMNTEAF
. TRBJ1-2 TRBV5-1 ASSPRRQETNYGYT
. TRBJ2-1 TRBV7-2 ASSSTGTGTKEQF